The TCR beta chain under discussion was sequenced for a study of cytotoxic CD8 clonotypes in ibrutinib-treated CLL. Study summary: A median roughly twelve months of treatment, range 6 to 36, preceded the collection of response samples. Study results and caveats: The study found baseline clonality above age-matched healthy donors, tracking circulating CD8+ T-cell counts. Clonality rose at ibrutinib response, held steady in sustained remission, and fell toward baseline at progression. Stable or contracted on treatment, public clonotypes were also uncommon.

The protocol was immunoSEQ multiplex PCR, while the TCRdb copy is restricted to in-frame clones and leaves out a portion. The sample contains around 77,000 clones, approximately 80% of which appear only once. After removal of 4 bases from V and 1 base from J, the junction contained 11 bases not matched to a gene. The CDR3 is 17 residues long. Germline V gene lookup returns CDR1 SGHRS and CDR2 YFSETQ. There are a few counts of this clone. Its matching antigen is unknown. The TCR was taken from a human donor with chronic lymphocytic leukemia. J is TRBJ1-2 and V is TRBV5-1, with TRBD1 identical over 9 bases. Specimen: PBMCs, collected at disease progression, from a patient treated with ibrutinib. The CDR3 DNA is TGCGCCAGCAGCGACCCCCCCCGACAGGGGGGTAACTATGGCTACACCTTC. It codes for CASSDPPRQGGNYGYTF.